A single sample gave rise to the 21 T cell receptor beta chains below, sequenced in a study of T cells after yellow fever vaccination. TCRdb re-called the 5' RACE reads with MiXCR, one entry per CDR3 protein. This sample has approximately 580,000 distinct CDR3 sequences, with around a sixth found just once. The sample consisted of PBMCs, taken about 5 days after the first yellow fever vaccination. Source of these receptors: a man between 18 and 29 years old who received the YFV17D yellow fever vaccine.

The chain couples TRBV20-1 to TRBJ2-7; D may be TRBD1 (6 bases). The germline V and J ends were trimmed by 6 bases and 2 bases, with 17 bases remaining between them. CDR1 is DFQATT and CDR2 is SNEGSKA in the germline V gene (reference sequence). CDR3 length: 14 amino acids. The CDR3 nucleotides are TGCAGTGCGGGCCGCTGGGACACAGCCTACGAGCAGTACTTC. Translation gives CSAGRWDTAYEQYF.

The count of this clonotype is one. The chain uses TRBV7-2 and TRBJ1-2, with D tentatively TRBD1 (6 bases). Germline CDR1 and CDR2: SGHTA and FQGNSA. This CDR3 has 14 amino acids. The V end lost 2 bases, the J end lost 8 bases, and 15 bases lay between the germline ends. CDR3 region: CASSLYTGKGGYTF. The CDR3 DNA sequence: TGTGCCAGCAGCTTATATACAGGGAAGGGCGGCTACACCTTC.

This clonotype was detected only a few times. V gene TRBV12-3 or TRBV12-4 combines with J gene TRBJ2-5; TRBD2 might be the D (5 bases). This CDR3 spans 15 amino acids. Trimming took off 4 bases at V and 1 base at J, with 13 bases between the two ends. CDR3 in DNA: TGTGCCAGCAGTTCAAGAGGGAGAGTCCAAGAGACCCAGTACTTC. Its protein product is CASSSRGRVQETQYF.

The chain couples TRBV12-3 or TRBV12-4 to TRBJ2-7; D gene uncertain. The V end lost 2 bases, the J end lost 4 bases, and 12 bases lay between the germline ends. The CDR3 totals 14 residues. CDR3 coding DNA: TGTGCCAGCAGTTTACGGCAGTTCGGGTACGAGCAGTACTTC. Translating gives CASSLRQFGYEQYF.

This clonotype turned up a few times. This chain uses TRBV4-2 with TRBJ2-2; possible D gene TRBD2, 5 bases. Looked up from germline, CDR1 is LGHNA and CDR2 is YNFKEQ. The V and J ends lost 2 bases and 2 bases respectively, with 12 bases between them. This CDR3 comprises 16 residues. The CDR3 loop is CASSQPEGYNTGELFF. In nucleotides, the CDR3 is TGTGCCAGCAGCCAACCCGAGGGTTATAACACCGGGGAGCTGTTTTTT.

V usage is TRBV6-2 or TRBV6-3 and J usage is TRBJ2-7; TRBD2 matches 7 bases. Unmatched junction bases numbered 5, after V lost 8 bases and J lost 4 bases. This CDR3 spans 12 amino acids. Germline values: CDR1 MNHEY, CDR2 SVGEGT. The CDR3 sequence is CASAGGRYEQYV. Here the CDR3 DNA reads TGTGCCAGCGCCGGGGGGAGATACGAGCAGTACGTC.

This clonotype was detected only a few times. The genes are TRBV4-3 and TRBJ2-3; TRBD2 aligns across 13 bases. The CDR3 has 18 amino acids. Germline values: CDR1 LGHNA, CDR2 YSLEER. The V segment lost 2 bases and the J segment 5 bases; nucleotides outside the gene matches: 10. DNA of the CDR3: TGCGCCAGCAGCCAACATTCCACTAGCGGGGGGGCAGGAGATACGCAGTATTTT. Amino acid sequence: CASSQHSTSGGAGDTQYF.

This clonotype has ten or more counts. This chain uses TRBV18 with TRBJ2-3, with 7 bases lining up with TRBD1. Germline CDR1 is KGHSH and CDR2 is LQKENI. V lost 3 bases and J lost 3; bases outside the gene matches: 9. CDR3 length equals 16 residues. CDR3 loop: CASSPSTGFVTDTQYF. Here the CDR3 DNA reads TGTGCCAGCTCACCGTCGACAGGGTTTGTGACAGATACGCAGTATTTT.

This clonotype was found a few times. The chain couples TRBV20-1 to TRBJ2-3; D not certain. CDR3 length: 10 amino acids. Germline V gene lookup returns CDR1 DFQATT and CDR2 SNEGSKA (reference sequence). The V end lost 3 bases, the J end lost 7 bases, and 5 bases lay between the germline ends. In nucleotides, the CDR3 is TGCAGTGCTAGGGAGAATACGCAGTATTTT. It encodes CSARENTQYF.

This chain uses TRBV6-2 or TRBV6-3 with TRBJ2-7; 13 positions agree with TRBD2. The CDR3 is made up of 20 amino acids. The germline gives CDR1 MNHEY, CDR2 SVGEGT. J gave up 2 bases and V 7 bases, and 20 bases lay outside the gene matches. The CDR3 is CASNLTSAGLAGVKAYEQYF. In nucleotides, the CDR3 is TGTGCCAGCAATCTGACCTCGGCCGGACTAGCGGGGGTCAAAGCCTACGAGCAGTACTTC.

This clonotype was observed at least ten times. The chain has TRBV6-4 and TRBJ2-3, with 11 bases matching TRBD2. The V gene end was trimmed by 0 bases and the J gene end by 4 bases; junction bases not matched to a gene: 0. This CDR3 contains 15 residues. The germline V gene has CDR1 MRHNA and CDR2 SNTAGT. CDR3 DNA sequence: TGTGCCAGCAGTGACTCTAGCGGGGGGGCAGATACGCAGTATTTT. Encoded protein: CASSDSSGGADTQYF.

This clonotype was seen ten or more times. The chain joins TRBV18 to TRBJ1-1; 7 bases agree with TRBD1. The CDR3 contains 15 residues. The junction had 10 bases not matched to a gene; V was cut back by 8 bases and J by 1 base. Germline loops: CDR1 KGHSH, CDR2 LQKENI. The CDR3 is CASAAGGRRNTEAFF. DNA for the CDR3: TGTGCCAGCGCAGCAGGGGGAAGGAGGAACACTGAAGCTTTCTTT.

This clonotype was seen a handful of times. The chain employs TRBV7-2 and TRBJ2-1, with 9 bases fitting TRBD2. Germline CDR1 reads SGHTA; CDR2 reads FQGNSA. The CDR3 is 17 residues long. V dropped 0 bases and J dropped 2; count of bases not matched to a gene: 5. The CDR3 protein is CASSLAWRGRAYNEQFF. CDR3 bases: TGTGCCAGCAGCTTAGCCTGGCGCGGGAGGGCCTACAATGAGCAGTTCTTC.

For the CDR3, the DNA is TGTGCCAGCAGCGTAGAGGGGGCCTCCTACAATGAGCAGTTCTTC. It yields the protein CASSVEGASYNEQFF. The chain has TRBV9 and TRBJ2-1, with TRBD1 identical over 7 bases. Germline CDR1 is SGDLS and CDR2 is YYNGEE. V dropped 0 bases and J dropped 0; count of bases not matched to a gene: 0. There are 15 residues in the CDR3. Looking up the rest from reference TRBV9 and TRBJ2-1 gives the full variable domain: DSGVTQTPKHLITATGQRVTLRCSPRSGDLSVYWYQQSLDQGLQFLIQYYNGEERAKGNILERFSAQQFPDLHSELNLSSLELGDSALYFCASSVEGASYNEQFFGPGTRLTVL.

This clonotype has more than one count but fewer than ten. The chain joins TRBV9 to TRBJ2-3; D possibly corresponds to TRBD2 (7 bases). The germline V gene has CDR1 SGDLS and CDR2 YYNGEE. The CDR3 consists of 15 residues. V dropped 2 bases and J dropped 1 base, with 11 bases sitting between them. CDR3 loop: CASSVYGGRTDTQYF. In nucleotides, the CDR3 is TGTGCCAGCAGCGTCTACGGGGGGCGCACAGATACGCAGTATTTT.

The rearrangement uses TRBV12-3 or TRBV12-4 and TRBJ1-3; D is perhaps TRBD1 (6 bases). The CDR3 extends over 15 amino acids. Between the trimmed V and J ends, which lost 6 bases and 4 bases, there was a span of 16 bases. In nucleotides, the CDR3 is TGTGCCAGCAGCCTTGGGCGGGGGGGCGGAAACACCATATATTTT. It yields the protein CASSLGRGGGNTIYF.

V and J are TRBV19 and TRBJ2-2; D is unresolved. The CDR3 loop spans 11 amino acids. Trimming took off 3 bases at V and 6 bases at J, with 2 bases between the two ends. Germline CDR1 is LNHDA and CDR2 is SQIVND (reference sequence). The CDR3 here is CASSMAGELFF. The CDR3 nucleotides read TGTGCCAGTAGTATGGCCGGGGAGCTGTTTTTT. Full variable domain (remainder filled in from reference TRBV19 and TRBJ2-2): DGGITQSPKYLFRKEGQNVTLSCEQNLNHDAMYWYRQDPGQGLRLIYYSQIVNDFQKGDIAEGYSVSREKKESFPLTVTSAQKNPTAFYLCASSMAGELFFGEGSRLTVL.

In its sample, this clonotype was seen a few times. V and J are TRBV29-1 and TRBJ2-4, with a tentative D call TRBD2 (6 bases). The germline V and J ends were trimmed by 4 bases and 3 bases, with 10 bases remaining between them. The CDR3 is 13 amino acids. Germline V lookup: CDR1 SQVTM, CDR2 ANQGSEA. The CDR3 here is CSVVGEDKNIQYF. CDR3 coding DNA: TGCAGCGTTGTCGGGGAGGACAAAAACATTCAGTACTTC.

The chain joins TRBV5-1 to TRBJ2-5, with a possible D match to TRBD1 (5 bases). The germline CDR1 and CDR2 sequences are SGHRS and YFSETQ. The CDR3 totals 15 residues. The germline V and J ends were trimmed by 3 bases and 5 bases, with 17 bases remaining between them. CDR3 sequence (DNA): TGCGCCAGCAGCTCAACGAAACAGGTTTGGGAGACCCAGTACTTC. As protein: CASSSTKQVWETQYF.

The rearrangement links TRBV9 to TRBJ2-2; D call uncertain. The V end lost 3 bases, the J end lost 7 bases, and 10 bases lay between the germline ends. The CDR3 sequence is 13 residues long. Germline assignment: CDR1 SGDLS and CDR2 YYNGEE. The CDR3: CASSAYGGGELFF. CDR3 in DNA: TGTGCCAGCAGCGCGTACGGTGGCGGGGAGCTGTTTTTT.

This clonotype has just a few counts. The V gene is TRBV7-2, the J gene TRBJ1-5; 9 bases agree with TRBD1. The CDR3 consists of 16 residues. V lost 5 bases and J lost 7; bases outside the gene matches: 12. CDR1 is SGHTA and CDR2 is FQGNSA in the germline V gene. The CDR3 nucleotides read TGTGCCAGCAGCCTCGTACCTGGGACAGGGTGGCAGCCCCAGCATTTT. Translation: CASSLVPGTGWQPQHF.